A single TCR beta chain is shown here with its context. Its antigen is still unknown. This entry belongs to a study of T cell repertoires in cytomegalovirus infection. Study in general: Public TCR beta signatures marked donors with CMV infection and the matching HLA. Study-wide points: Adding up the frequency of public TCR beta families identified people who carried CMV plus the relevant HLA. HLA-C-restricted CMV clonotypes gave the most frequent clonotype in two of eight donors.

TCRdb analysed the reads with MiXCR anew, one entry per CDR3 protein. The sample consists of about 450,000 distinct CDR3 sequences, approximately 33% of them appearing once. This CDR3 has 11 residues. V was trimmed by 6 bases and J by 5 bases, leaving 8 bases between them. The receptor was derived from a human donor in good health (CMV status not recorded). Some clones in this sample may be carry-over from other donors' samples. Sequenced input: PBMCs. V is TRBV12-3 or TRBV12-4 and J is TRBJ2-7; D is unclear. The CDR3 spells CASSDPDEQYF. The DNA for the CDR3 is TGTGCCAGCAGCGACCCGGACGAGCAGTACTTC.